Listed here are 4 T cell receptor beta chains from one sample, sequenced in a study of patients and donors after allogeneic stem cell transplantation. TCRdb recomputed calls from the RT-PCR reads with MiXCR, one row per CDR3 protein. The sample records about 230,000 distinct CDR3 sequences, 11% to 15% being singletons. The sample taken for sequencing was blood, either unsorted or a sorted T cell fraction (not recorded which). The source is a human donor who was either an allogeneic HSCT recipient or a stem cell or donor lymphocyte infusion donor (not recorded which). It is not recorded whose cells these are; they may come from a transplant donor.

This clonotype was seen a handful of times. The chain carries TRBV3-1 and TRBJ2-7; 10 nucleotides align to TRBD1. This CDR3 region has 15 residues. Trimming took 0 bases from V and 6 from J; bases not matched to a gene: 5. CDR1 LGHDT and CDR2 YNNKEL come from the germline V gene (reference sequence). As DNA, the CDR3 is TGTGCCAGCAGCCAAGACTTCCGGACAGGGGGCGAGCAGTACTTC. It codes for CASSQDFRTGGEQYF.

This clonotype was observed at least ten times. V is TRBV2 and J is TRBJ1-5; D is undetermined. From germline, CDR1 is SNHLY and CDR2 FYNNEI. The CDR3 sequence is 13 residues long. Trimming shortened V by 2 bases and J by 3 bases, and 5 bases separated the two germline ends. Written as DNA, the CDR3 is TGTGCCAGCAGTGAAACCTTCAATCAGCCCCAGCATTTT. Translated: CASSETFNQPQHF.

This clonotype was picked up many times. This chain joins TRBV15 and TRBJ2-2, with D perhaps matching TRBD1 or TRBD2 (5 bases each). The CDR3 is 15 amino acids. Germline values: CDR1 LNHNV, CDR2 YYDKDF (reference sequence). Trimming took off 3 bases at V and 2 bases at J, with 10 bases between the two ends. CDR3 nucleotide sequence: TGTGCCACCAGCAGCCGGGACGCCAACACCGGGGAGCTGTTTTTT. Amino acid sequence: CATSSRDANTGELFF.

This clonotype was seen a few times. The CDR3 region has the DNA TGTGCCAGCAGCCAAGATCGAGTTAGCGGTTACAATGAGCAGTTCTTC. This encodes CASSQDRVSGYNEQFF. V usage is TRBV3-1 and J usage is TRBJ2-1, with TRBD2 as a possible D gene (6 bases). Germline lookup yields CDR1 LGHDT and CDR2 YNNKEL (reference sequence). The CDR3 extends over 16 amino acids. The germline V and J ends were trimmed by 0 bases and 4 bases, with 13 bases remaining between them.